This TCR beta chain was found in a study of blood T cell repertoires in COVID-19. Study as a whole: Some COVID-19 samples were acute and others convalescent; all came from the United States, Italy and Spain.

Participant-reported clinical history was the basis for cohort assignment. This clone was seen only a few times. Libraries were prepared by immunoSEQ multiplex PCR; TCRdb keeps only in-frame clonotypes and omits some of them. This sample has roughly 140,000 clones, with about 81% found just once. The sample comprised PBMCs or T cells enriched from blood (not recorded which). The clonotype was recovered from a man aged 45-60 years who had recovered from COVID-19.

This chain's CDR3 is CASSIADAANTGELFF. The CDR3 coding sequence is TGTGCCAGTAGTATAGCTGACGCGGCGAACACCGGGGAGCTGTTTTTT. This sequence joins TRBV19 and TRBJ2-2; D remains ambiguous. Germline values: CDR1 LNHDA, CDR2 SQIVND (reference sequence). The CDR3 is 16 residues long. V gave up 1 base and J gave up 0 bases, with 9 bases separating them.